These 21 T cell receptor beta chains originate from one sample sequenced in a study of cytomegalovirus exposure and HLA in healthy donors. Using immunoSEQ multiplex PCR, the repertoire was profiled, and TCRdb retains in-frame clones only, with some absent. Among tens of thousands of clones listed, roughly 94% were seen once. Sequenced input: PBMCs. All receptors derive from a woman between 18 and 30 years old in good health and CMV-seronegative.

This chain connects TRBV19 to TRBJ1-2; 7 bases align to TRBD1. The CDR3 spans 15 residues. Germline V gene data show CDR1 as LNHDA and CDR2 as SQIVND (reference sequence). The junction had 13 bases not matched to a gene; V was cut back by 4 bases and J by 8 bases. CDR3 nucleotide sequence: TGTGCCAGTAGTACTCCAGCGAGACAGGGCGGCGGCTACACCTTC. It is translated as CASSTPARQGGGYTF.

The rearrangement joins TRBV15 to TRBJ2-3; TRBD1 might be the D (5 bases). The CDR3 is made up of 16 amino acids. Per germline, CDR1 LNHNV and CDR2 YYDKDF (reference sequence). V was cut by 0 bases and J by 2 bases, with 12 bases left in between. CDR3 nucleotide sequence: TGTGCCACCAGCAGAGAGCGTCAGGGCCTCACAGATACGCAGTATTTT. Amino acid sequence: CATSRERQGLTDTQYF.

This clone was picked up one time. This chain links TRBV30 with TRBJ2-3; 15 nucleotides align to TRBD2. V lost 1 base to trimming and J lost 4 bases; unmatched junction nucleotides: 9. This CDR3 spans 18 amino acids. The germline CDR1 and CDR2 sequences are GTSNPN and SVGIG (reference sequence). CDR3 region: CAWSGTSGGAVFADTQYF. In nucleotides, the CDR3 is TGTGCCTGGAGTGGGACTAGCGGGGGGGCCGTTTTCGCAGATACGCAGTATTTT.

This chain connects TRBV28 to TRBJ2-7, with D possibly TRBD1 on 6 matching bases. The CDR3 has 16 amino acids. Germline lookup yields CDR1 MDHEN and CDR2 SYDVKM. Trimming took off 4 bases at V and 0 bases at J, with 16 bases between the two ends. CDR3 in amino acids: CASSSFGGQSSYEQYF. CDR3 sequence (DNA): TGTGCCAGCAGTTCCTTTGGGGGCCAAAGCTCCTACGAGCAGTACTTC.

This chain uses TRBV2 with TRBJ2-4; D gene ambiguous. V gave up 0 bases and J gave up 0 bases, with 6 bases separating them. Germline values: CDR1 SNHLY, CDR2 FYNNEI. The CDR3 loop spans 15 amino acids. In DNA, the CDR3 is TGTGCCAGCAGTGAAGCATCCGTAGCCAAAAACATTCAGTACTTC. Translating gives CASSEASVAKNIQYF.

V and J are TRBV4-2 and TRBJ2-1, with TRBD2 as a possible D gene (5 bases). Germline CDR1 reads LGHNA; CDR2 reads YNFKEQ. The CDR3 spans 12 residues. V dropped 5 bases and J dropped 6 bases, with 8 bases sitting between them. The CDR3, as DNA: TGTGCCAGCAGCGAACGGGGCAATGAGCAGTTCTTC. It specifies CASSERGNEQFF.

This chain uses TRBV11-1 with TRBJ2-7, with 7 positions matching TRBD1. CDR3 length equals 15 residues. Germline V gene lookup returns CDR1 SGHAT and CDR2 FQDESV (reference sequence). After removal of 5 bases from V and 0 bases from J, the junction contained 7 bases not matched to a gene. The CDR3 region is CASSPPAGGSYEQYF. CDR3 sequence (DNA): TGTGCCAGCAGCCCCCCGGCAGGGGGCTCCTACGAGCAGTACTTC.

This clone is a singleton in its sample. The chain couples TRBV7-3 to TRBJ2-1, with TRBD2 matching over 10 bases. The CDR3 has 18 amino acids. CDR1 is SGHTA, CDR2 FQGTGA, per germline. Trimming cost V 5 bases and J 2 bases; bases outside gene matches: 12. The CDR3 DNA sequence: TGTGCCAGCAGCACCGGGGTTTTAACTAGCGGGGCCTACAATGAGCAGTTCTTC. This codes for CASSTGVLTSGAYNEQFF.

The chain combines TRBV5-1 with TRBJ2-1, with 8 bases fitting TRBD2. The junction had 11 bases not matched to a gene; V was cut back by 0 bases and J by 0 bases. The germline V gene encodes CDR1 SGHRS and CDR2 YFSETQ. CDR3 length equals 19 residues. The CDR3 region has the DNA TGCGCCAGCAGCTTGGCCGGTTTAGCGGGGATTCACTCCTACAATGAGCAGTTCTTC. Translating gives CASSLAGLAGIHSYNEQFF.

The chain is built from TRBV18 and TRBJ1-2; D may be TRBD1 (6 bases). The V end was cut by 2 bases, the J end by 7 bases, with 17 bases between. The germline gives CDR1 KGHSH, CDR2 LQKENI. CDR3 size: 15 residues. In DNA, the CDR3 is TGTGCCAGCTCACCAGGCCTTAACAGGGAAGGTGGCTACACCTTC. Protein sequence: CASSPGLNREGGYTF.

DNA of the CDR3: TGTGCCAGCAGCCAAGTAAGGGCGGGGGGGCTCGGAGATACGCAGTATTTT. Its protein is CASSQVRAGGLGDTQYF. The chain joins TRBV4-2 to TRBJ2-3; 9 nucleotides agree with TRBD2. Unmatched junction bases numbered 10, after V lost 1 base and J lost 5 bases. The CDR3 sequence is 17 residues long. Germline CDR1 reads LGHNA; CDR2 reads YNFKEQ.

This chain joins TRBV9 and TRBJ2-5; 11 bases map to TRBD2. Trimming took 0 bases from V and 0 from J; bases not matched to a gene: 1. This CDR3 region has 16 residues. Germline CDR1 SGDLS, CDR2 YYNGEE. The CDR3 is CASSVGTSGYQETQYF. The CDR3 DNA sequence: TGTGCCAGCAGCGTAGGGACTAGCGGGTACCAAGAGACCCAGTACTTC.

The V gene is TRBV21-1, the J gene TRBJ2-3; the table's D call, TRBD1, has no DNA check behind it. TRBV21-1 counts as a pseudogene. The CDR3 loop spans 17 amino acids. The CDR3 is CASNISGTGKFKDTQYF. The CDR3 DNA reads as TGTGCCAGCAATATATCCGGGACAGGGAAGTTCAAAGATACGCAGTATTTT.

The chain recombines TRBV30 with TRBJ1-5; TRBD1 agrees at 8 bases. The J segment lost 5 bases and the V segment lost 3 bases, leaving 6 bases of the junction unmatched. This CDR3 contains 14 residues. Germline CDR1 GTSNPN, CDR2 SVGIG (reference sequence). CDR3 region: CAWSGGQGHQPQHF. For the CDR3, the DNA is TGTGCCTGGAGCGGAGGACAGGGTCATCAGCCCCAGCATTTT. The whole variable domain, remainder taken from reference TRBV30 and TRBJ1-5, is SQTIHQWPATLVQPVGSPLSLECTVEGTSNPNLYWYRQAAGRGLQLLFYSVGIGQISSEVPQNLSASRPQDRQFILSSKKLLLSDSGFYLCAWSGGQGHQPQHFGDGTRLSIL.

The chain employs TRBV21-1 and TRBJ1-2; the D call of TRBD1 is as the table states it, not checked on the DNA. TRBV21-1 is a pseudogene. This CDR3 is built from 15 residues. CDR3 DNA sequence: TGTGCCAGCAGCGCCCGCCCACACCCTAACTATGGCTACACCTTC. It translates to CASSARPHPNYGYTF.

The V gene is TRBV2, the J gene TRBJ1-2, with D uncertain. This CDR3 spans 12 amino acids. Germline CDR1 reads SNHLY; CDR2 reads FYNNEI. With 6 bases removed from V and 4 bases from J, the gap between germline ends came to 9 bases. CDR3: CASSPRVYGYTF. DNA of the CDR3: TGTGCCAGCAGCCCCCGGGTCTATGGCTACACCTTC.

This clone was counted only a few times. The CDR3 protein is CASSPRGGESPQHF. DNA for the CDR3: TGTGCCAGCAGTCCCCGTGGGGGGGAATCGCCCCAGCATTTT. The rearrangement uses TRBV6-1 and TRBJ1-5, with D maybe TRBD1 (5 bases). Germline V gene data show CDR1 as MNHNS and CDR2 as SASEGT. V lost 5 bases and J 9 bases, leaving 17 bases between the germline ends. The CDR3 sequence is 14 residues long.

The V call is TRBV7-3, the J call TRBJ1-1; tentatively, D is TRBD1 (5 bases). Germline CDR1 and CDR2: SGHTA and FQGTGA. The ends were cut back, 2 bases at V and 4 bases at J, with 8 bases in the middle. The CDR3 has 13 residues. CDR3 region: CASSLQGVTEAFF. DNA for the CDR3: TGTGCCAGCAGCTTACAGGGCGTCACTGAAGCTTTCTTT.

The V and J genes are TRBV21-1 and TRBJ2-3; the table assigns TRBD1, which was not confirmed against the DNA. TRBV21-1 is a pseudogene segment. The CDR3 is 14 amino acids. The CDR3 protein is CASSPNNGTDTQYF. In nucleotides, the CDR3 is TGTGCCAGCAGCCCAAACAACGGCACAGATACGCAGTATTTT.

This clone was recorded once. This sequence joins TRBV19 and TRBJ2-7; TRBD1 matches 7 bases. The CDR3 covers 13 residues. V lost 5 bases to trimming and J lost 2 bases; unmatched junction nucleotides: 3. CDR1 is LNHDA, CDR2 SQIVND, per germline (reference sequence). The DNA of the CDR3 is TGTGCCAGTAGTCGGGACAGCCCCTACGAGCAGTACTTC. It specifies CASSRDSPYEQYF.

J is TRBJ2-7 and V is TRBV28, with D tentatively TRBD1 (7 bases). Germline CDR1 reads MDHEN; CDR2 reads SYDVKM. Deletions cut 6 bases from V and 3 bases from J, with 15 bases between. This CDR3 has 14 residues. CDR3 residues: CASSPGGYLYEQYF. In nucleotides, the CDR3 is TGTGCCAGCAGCCCAGGGGGGTACCTCTACGAGCAGTACTTC.